What follows is one TCR beta chain and its context. The antigen it recognizes is unknown. There are no base qualities to consult, and no much larger clone falls within one base. This record belongs to a study of technical replicates of blood from a handful of donors (dated by TCRdb to the late 2010s). Based on the germline V gene, the CDR1 and CDR2 sequences are MNHEY and SVGAGI. The CDR3 runs 12 residues from the cysteine to the phenylalanine. Only CDR3 DNA remains: 36 bases, in frame from the first base. The V end loses 2 bases and the J end loses 6 bases, and a stretch of 7 bases separates them. Library preparation was by the immunoSEQ multiplex PCR assay. TCRdb re-hosts the immuneACCESS table, in-frame sequences only. Its copies lack some clones; in the studies checked, an unresolved V gene accounts for under half of them, and the cause for the rest is not known. Across this sample there are about 90,000 clones, with about 90% seen only once. In total, the top ten clones hold over 0.2% of the sample.

The sequence joins TRBV6-5 to TRBJ1-1, with the D gene call left open. The TCR sequence derives from a human donor in good health. Material for sequencing was T cells isolated from PBMCs. Here is the DNA: TGTGCCAGCAGTTACCACGGGGCTGAAGCTTTCTTT. It encodes CASSYHGAEAFF.